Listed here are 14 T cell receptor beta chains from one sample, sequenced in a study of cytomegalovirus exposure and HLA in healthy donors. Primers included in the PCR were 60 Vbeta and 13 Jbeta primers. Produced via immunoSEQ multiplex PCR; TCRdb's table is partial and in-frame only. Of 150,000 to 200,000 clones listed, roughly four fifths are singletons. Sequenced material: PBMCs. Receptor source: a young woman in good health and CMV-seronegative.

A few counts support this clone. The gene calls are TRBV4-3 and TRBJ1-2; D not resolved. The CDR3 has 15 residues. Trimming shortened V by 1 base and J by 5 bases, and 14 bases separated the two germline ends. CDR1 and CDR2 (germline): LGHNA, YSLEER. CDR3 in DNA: TGCGCCAGCAGCCAAGGCGAGCCCTCAACTTATGGCTACACCTTC. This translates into CASSQGEPSTYGYTF.

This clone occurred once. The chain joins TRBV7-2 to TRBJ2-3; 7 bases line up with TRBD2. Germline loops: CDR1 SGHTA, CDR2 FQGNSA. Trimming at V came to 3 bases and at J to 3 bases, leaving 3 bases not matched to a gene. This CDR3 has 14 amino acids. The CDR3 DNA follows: TGTGCCAGCAGCTTTCAACTAGCGACAGATACGCAGTATTTT. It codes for CASSFQLATDTQYF.

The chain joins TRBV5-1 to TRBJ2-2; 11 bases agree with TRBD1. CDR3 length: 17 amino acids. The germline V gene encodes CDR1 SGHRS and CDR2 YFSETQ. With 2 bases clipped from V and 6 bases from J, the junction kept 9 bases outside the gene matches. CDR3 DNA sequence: TGCGCCAGCAGCTTATTAGGACAGGGGGCCCGTTCCGGGGAGCTGTTTTTT. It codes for CASSLLGQGARSGELFF.

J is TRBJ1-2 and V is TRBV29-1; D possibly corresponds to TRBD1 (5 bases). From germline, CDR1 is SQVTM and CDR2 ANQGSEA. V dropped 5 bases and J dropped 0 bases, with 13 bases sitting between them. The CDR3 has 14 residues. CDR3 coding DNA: TGCAGCGTTCTACCCCCGGGGGCTAACTATGGCTACACCTTC. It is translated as CSVLPPGANYGYTF.

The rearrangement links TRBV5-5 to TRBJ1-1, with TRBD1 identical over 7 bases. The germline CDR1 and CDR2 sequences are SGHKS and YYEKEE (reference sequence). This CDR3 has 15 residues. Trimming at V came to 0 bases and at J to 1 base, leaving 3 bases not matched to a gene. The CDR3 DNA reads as TGTGCCAGCAGCTTGGAAGGGGGCTGGAACACTGAAGCTTTCTTT. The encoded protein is CASSLEGGWNTEAFF.

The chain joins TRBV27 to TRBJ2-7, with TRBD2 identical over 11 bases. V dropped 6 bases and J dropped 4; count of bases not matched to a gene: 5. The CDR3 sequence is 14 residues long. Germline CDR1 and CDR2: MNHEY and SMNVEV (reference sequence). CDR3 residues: CASRGTSGNYEQYF. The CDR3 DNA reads TGTGCCAGCAGGGGGACTAGCGGAAATTACGAGCAGTACTTC.

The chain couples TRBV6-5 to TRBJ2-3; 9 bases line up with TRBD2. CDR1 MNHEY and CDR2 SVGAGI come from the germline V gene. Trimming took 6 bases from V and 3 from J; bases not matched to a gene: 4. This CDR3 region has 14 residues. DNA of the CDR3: TGTGCCAGCAGAAGACTAGCGGATACAGATACGCAGTATTTT. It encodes CASRRLADTDTQYF.

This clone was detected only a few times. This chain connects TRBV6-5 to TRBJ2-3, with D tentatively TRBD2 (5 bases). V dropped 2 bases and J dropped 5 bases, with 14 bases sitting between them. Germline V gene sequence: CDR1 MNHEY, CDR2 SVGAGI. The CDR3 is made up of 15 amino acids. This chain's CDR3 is CASSYNSADKDTQYF. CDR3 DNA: TGTGCCAGCAGTTACAATAGCGCTGATAAAGATACGCAGTATTTT.

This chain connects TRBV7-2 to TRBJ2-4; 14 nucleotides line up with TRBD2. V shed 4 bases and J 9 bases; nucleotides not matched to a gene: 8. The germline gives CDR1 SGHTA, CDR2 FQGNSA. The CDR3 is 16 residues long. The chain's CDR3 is CASSSRLAGGPTIQYF. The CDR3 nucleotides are TGTGCCAGCAGCTCTAGACTAGCGGGAGGGCCCACCATTCAGTACTTC.

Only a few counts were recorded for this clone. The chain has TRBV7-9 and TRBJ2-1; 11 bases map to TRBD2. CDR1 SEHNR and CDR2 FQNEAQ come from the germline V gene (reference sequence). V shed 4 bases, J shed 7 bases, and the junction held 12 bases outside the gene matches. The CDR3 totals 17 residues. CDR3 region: CASSSRRLAGGVNEQFF. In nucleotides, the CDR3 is TGTGCCAGCAGCTCTAGAAGGCTAGCGGGAGGTGTGAATGAGCAGTTCTTC.

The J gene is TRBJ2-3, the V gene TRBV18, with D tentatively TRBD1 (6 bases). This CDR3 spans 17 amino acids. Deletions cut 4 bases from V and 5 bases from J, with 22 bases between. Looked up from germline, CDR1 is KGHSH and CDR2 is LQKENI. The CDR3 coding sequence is TGTGCCAGCTCACGCGACCCCTTGACAGGTCTGGGAGATACGCAGTATTTT. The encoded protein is CASSRDPLTGLGDTQYF.

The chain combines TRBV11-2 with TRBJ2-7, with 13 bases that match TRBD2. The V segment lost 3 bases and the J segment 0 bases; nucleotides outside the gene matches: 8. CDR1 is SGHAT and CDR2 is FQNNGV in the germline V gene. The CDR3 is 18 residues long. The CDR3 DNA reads TGTGCCAGCAGCTTTGGGACTAGCGGGATAAGGAGCTCCTACGAGCAGTACTTC. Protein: CASSFGTSGIRSSYEQYF. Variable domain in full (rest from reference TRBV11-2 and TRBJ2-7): EAGVAQSPRYKIIEKRQSVAFWCNPISGHATLYWYQQILGQGPKLLIQFQNNGVVDDSQLPKDRFSAERLKGVDSTLKIQPAKLEDSAVYLCASSFGTSGIRSSYEQYFGPGTRLTVT.

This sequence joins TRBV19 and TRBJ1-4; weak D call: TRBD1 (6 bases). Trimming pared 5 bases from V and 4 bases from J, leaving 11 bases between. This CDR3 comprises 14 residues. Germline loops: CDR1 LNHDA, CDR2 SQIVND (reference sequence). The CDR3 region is CASSLGQNNEKLFF. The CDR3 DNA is TGTGCCAGTAGTTTAGGACAGAATAATGAAAAACTGTTTTTT.

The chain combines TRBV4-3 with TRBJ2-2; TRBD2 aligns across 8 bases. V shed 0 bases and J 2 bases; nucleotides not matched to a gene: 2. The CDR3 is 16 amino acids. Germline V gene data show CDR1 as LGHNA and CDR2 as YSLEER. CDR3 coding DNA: TGCGCCAGCAGCCAAGATAGCGGGATTAACACCGGGGAGCTGTTTTTT. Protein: CASSQDSGINTGELFF.